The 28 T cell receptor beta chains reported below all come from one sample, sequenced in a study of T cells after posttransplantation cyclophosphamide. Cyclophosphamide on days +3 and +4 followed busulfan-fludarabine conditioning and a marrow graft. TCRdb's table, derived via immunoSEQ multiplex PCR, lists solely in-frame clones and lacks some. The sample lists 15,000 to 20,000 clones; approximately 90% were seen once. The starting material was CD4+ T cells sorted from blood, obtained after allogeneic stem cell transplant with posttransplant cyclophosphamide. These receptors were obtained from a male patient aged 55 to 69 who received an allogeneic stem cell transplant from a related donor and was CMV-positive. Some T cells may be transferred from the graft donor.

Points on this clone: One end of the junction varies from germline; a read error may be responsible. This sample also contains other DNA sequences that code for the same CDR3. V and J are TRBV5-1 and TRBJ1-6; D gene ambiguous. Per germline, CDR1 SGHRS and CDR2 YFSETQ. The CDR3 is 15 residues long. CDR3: CASSLSERNNSPLHF. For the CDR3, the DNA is TGCGCCAGCAGCTTGAGTGAGAGGAATAATTCCCCCCTCCACTTT.

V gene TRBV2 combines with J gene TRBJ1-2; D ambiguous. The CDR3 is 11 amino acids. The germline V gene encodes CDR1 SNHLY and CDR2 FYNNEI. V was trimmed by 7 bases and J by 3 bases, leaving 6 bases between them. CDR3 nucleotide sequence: TGTGCCAGCACGAGGGACTATGGCTACACCTTC. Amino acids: CASTRDYGYTF.

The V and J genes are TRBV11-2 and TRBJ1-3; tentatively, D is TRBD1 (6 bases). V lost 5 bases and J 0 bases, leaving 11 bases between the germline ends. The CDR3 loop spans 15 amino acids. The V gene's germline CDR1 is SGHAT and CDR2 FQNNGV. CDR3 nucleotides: TGTGCCAGCAGCGTGGGACAATCCTCTGGAAACACCATATATTTT. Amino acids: CASSVGQSSGNTIYF. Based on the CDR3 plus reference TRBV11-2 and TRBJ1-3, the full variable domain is EAGVAQSPRYKIIEKRQSVAFWCNPISGHATLYWYQQILGQGPKLLIQFQNNGVVDDSQLPKDRFSAERLKGVDSTLKIQPAKLEDSAVYLCASSVGQSSGNTIYFGEGSWLTVV.

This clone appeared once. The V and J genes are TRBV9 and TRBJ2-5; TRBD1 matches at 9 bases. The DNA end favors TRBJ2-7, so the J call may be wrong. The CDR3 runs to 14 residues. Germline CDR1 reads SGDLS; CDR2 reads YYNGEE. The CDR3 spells CASSGGTGRYEQYF. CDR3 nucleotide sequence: TGTGCCAGCAGCGGGGGGACAGGGCGCTACGAGCAGTACTTC.

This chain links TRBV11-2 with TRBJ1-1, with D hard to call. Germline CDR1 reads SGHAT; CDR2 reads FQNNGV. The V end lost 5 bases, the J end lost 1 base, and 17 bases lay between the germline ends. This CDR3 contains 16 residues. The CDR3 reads CASSPIWEGENTEAFF. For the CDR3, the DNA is TGTGCCAGCAGCCCGATCTGGGAGGGCGAGAACACTGAAGCTTTCTTT. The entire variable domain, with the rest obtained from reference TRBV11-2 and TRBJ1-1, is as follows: EAGVAQSPRYKIIEKRQSVAFWCNPISGHATLYWYQQILGQGPKLLIQFQNNGVVDDSQLPKDRFSAERLKGVDSTLKIQPAKLEDSAVYLCASSPIWEGENTEAFFGQGTRLTVV.

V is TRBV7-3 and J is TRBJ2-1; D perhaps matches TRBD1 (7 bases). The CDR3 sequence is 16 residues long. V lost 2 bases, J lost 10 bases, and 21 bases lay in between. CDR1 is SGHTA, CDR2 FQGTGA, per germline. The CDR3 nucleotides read TGTGCCAGCAGCTTAGGCGGGACAGTCCTGAGAGAGGAGCAGTTCTTC. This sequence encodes CASSLGGTVLREEQFF.

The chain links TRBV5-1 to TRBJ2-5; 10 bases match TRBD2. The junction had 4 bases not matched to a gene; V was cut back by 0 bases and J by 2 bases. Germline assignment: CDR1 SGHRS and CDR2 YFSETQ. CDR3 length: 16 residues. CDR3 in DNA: TGCGCCAGCAGCTTGGGGGAACTAGCGGGGCAAGAGACCCAGTACTTC. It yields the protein CASSLGELAGQETQYF.

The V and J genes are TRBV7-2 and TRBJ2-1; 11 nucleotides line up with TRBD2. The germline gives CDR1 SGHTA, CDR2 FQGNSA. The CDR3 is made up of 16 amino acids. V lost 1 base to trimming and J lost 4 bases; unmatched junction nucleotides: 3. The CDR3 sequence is CASSLESSGGYNEQFF. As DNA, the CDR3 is TGTGCCAGCAGCTTAGAGTCTAGCGGGGGGTACAATGAGCAGTTCTTC. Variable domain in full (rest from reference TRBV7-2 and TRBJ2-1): GAGVSQSPSNKVTEKGKDVELRCDPISGHTALYWYRQSLGQGLEFLIYFQGNSAPDKSGLPSDRFSAERTGGSVSTLTIQRTQQEDSAVYLCASSLESSGGYNEQFFGPGTRLTVL.

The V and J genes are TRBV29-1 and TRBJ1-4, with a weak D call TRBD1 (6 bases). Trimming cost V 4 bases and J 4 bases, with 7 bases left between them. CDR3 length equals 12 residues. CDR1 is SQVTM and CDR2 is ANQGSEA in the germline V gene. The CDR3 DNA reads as TGCAGCGTTGGACAGGTTAATGAAAAACTGTTTTTT. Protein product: CSVGQVNEKLFF.

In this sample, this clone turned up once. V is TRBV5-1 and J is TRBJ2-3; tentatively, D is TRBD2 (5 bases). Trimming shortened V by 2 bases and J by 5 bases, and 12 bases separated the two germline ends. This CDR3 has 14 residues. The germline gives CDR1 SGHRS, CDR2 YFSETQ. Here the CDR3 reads CASSFVEGEDTQYF. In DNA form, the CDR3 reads TGCGCCAGCAGCTTTGTAGAGGGTGAAGATACGCAGTATTTT.

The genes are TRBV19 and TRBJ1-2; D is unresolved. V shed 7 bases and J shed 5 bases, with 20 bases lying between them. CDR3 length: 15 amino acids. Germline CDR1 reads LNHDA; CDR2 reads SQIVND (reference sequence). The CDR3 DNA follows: TGTGCCAGTACCCCCCGGACTGAGGTTCGATATGGCTACACCTTC. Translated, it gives CASTPRTEVRYGYTF.

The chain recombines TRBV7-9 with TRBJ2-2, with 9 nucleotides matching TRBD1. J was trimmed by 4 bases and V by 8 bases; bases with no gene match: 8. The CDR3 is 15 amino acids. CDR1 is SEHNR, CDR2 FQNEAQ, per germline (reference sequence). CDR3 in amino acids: CASPPGQGTTGELFF. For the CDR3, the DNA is TGTGCCAGCCCACCGGGACAGGGCACCACCGGGGAGCTGTTTTTT. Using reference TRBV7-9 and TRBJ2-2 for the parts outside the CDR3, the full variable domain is DTGVSQNPRHKITKRGQNVTFRCDPISEHNRLYWYRQTLGQGPEFLTYFQNEAQLEKSRLLSDRFSAERPKGSFSTLEIQRTEQGDSAMYLCASPPGQGTTGELFFGEGSRLTVL.

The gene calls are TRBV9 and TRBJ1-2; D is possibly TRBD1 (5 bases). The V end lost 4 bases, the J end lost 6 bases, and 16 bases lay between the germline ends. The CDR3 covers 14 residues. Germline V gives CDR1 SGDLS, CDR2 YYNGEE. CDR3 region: CASSSRGPVDGYTF. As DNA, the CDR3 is TGTGCCAGCAGCTCAAGGGGCCCGGTGGATGGCTACACCTTC.

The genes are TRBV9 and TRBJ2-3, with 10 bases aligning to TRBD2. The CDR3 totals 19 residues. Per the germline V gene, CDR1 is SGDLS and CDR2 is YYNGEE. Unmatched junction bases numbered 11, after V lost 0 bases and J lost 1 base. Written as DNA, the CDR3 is TGTGCCAGCAGCGTAGCTGTAGCGGGGGGCCAAGGGCGCACAGATACGCAGTATTTT. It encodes CASSVAVAGGQGRTDTQYF.

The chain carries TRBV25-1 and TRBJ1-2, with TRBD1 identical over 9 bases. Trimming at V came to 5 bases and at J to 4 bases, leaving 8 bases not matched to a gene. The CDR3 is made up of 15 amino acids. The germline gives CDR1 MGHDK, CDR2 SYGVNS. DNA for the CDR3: TGTGCCAGCAGTCCAAGGACAGGGGATGCCTATGGCTACACCTTC. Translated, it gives CASSPRTGDAYGYTF.

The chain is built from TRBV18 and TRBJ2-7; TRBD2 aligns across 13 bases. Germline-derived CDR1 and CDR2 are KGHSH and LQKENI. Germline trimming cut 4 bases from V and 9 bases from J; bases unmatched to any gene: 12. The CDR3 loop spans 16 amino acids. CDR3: CASSQTTSGGFSGQYF. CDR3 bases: TGTGCCAGCTCACAGACGACTAGCGGGGGGTTCTCCGGGCAGTACTTC.

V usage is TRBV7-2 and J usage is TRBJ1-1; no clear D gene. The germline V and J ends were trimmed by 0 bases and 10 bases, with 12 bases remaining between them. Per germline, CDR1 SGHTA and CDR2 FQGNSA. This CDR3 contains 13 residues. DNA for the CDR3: TGTGCCAGCAGCTTAGCCGGGCGGGAATCAGCTTTCTTT. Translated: CASSLAGRESAFF.

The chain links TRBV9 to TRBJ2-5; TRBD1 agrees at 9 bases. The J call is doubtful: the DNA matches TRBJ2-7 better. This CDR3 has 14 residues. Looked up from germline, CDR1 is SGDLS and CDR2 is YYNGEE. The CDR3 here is CASSAGTGRYEQYF. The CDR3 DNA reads TGTGCCAGCAGCGCGGGGACAGGGAGGTACGAGCAGTACTTC.

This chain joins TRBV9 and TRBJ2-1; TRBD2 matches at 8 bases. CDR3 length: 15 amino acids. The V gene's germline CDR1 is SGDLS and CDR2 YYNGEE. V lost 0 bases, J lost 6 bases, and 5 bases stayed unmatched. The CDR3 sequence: CASSVAGGQGNEQFF. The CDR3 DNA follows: TGTGCCAGCAGCGTAGCGGGGGGGCAGGGCAATGAGCAGTTCTTC.

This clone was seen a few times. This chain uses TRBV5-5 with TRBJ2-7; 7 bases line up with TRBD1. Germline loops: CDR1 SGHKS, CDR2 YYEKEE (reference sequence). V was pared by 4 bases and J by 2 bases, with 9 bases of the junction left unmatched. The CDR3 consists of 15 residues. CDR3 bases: TGTGCCAGCAGCATATACGATACAGGGGCCTACGAGCAGTACTTC. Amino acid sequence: CASSIYDTGAYEQYF.

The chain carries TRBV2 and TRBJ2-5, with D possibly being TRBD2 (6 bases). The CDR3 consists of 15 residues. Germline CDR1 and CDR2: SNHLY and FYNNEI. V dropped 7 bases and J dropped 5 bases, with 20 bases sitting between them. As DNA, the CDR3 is TGTGCCAGCACCCCCGACCCAGGGACTCGGGAGACCCAGTACTTC. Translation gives CASTPDPGTRETQYF.

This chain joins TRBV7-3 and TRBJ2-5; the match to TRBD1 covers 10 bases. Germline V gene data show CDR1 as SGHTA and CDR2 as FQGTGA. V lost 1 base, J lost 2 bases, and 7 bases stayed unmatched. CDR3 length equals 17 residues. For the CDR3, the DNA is TGTGCCAGCAGCTTAATGGGGACAGGGGTGGGTCAAGAGACCCAGTACTTC. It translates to CASSLMGTGVGQETQYF.

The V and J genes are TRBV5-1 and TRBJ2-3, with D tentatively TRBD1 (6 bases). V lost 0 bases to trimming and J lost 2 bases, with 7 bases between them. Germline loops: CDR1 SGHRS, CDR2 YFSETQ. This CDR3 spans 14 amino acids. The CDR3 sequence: CASSLGQDTDTQYF. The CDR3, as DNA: TGCGCCAGCAGCTTGGGACAGGACACAGATACGCAGTATTTT.

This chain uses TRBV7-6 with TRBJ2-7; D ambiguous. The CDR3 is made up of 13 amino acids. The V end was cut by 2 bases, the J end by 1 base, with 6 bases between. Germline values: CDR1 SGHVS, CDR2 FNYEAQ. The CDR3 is CASSLLRSYEQYF. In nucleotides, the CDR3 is TGTGCCAGCAGCTTACTCAGATCCTACGAGCAGTACTTC. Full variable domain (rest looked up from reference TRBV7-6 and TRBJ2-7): GAGVSQSPRYKVTKRGQDVALRCDPISGHVSLYWYRQALGQGPEFLTYFNYEAQQDKSGLPNDRFSAERPEGSISTLTIQRTEQRDSAMYRCASSLLRSYEQYFGPGTRLTVT.

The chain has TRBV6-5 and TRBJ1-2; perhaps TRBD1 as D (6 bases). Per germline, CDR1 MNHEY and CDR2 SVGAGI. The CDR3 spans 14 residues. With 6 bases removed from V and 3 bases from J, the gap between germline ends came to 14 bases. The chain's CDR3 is CASSQGGQDYGYTF. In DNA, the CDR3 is TGTGCCAGCAGCCAAGGGGGTCAGGACTATGGCTACACCTTC.

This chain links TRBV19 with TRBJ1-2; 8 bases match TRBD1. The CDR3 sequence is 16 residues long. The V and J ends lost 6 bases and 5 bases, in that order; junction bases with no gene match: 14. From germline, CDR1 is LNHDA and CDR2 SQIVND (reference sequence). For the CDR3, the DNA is TGTGCCAGTAGGTCGACAGGGGAGGGCACCTCATATGGCTACACCTTC. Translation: CASRSTGEGTSYGYTF. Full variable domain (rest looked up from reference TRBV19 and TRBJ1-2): DGGITQSPKYLFRKEGQNVTLSCEQNLNHDAMYWYRQDPGQGLRLIYYSQIVNDFQKGDIAEGYSVSREKKESFPLTVTSAQKNPTAFYLCASRSTGEGTSYGYTFGSGTRLTVV.

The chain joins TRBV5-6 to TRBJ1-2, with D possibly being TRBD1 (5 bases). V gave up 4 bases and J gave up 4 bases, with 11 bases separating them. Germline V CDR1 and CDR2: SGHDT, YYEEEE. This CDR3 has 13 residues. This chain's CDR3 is CASSAGRTYGYTF. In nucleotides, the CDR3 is TGTGCCAGCAGCGCGGGACGGACCTATGGCTACACCTTC.

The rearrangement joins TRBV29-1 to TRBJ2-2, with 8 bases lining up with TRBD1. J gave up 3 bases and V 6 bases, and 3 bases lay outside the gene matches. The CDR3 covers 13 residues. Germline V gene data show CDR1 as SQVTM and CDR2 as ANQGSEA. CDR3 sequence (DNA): TGCAGCGTCGGACAGGGTTACACCGGGGAGCTGTTTTTT. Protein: CSVGQGYTGELFF.